This TCR beta chain was observed in a study of blood T cells in healthy people across ages. Primers used in a second PCR of roughly 7 to 12 cycles were a sample-barcoded 5' primer and a J-beta primer mix. A template-switch adaptor that had 12 random nucleotides put a tag on each cDNA molecule. TCRdb called the 5' RACE reads again in MiXCR, with one record for every CDR3 protein. The sample shows 660,000 or so distinct CDR3 sequences, approximately 59% of them seen only once. This clonotype showed up just a few times. The antigen is not known. Study-wide findings and caveats: Diversity was higher, and naive CD4+ cells more numerous, in long-lived donors than in aged donors.

Trimming removed 6 bases from V and 1 base from J, with 15 bases in between. Germline CDR1 is DFQATT and CDR2 is SNEGSKA (reference sequence). The CDR3 runs 14 residues. The sequenced sample was blood. This clonotype originated in a man between 60 and 75 years old in good health. This rearrangement joins TRBV20-1 to TRBJ2-5; possibly TRBD2 for D (6 bases). The DNA for the CDR3 is TGCAGTGCCATATTACTAGCCCGCCAAGAGACCCAGTACTTC. Translation: CSAILLARQETQYF.